A single sample gave rise to the 15 T cell receptor beta chains below, sequenced in a study of cytomegalovirus exposure and HLA in healthy donors (dated by TCRdb to the late 2010s). The library was prepared using the immunoSEQ multiplex PCR assay. The multiplex PCR relied on a mix of 60 forward primers for TCR Vbeta segments and 13 reverse primers for TCR Jbeta segments. Held by TCRdb, this immuneACCESS table contains in-frame sequences only and omits some clones. Under half of the omission traces to an unresolved V gene where checked; the cause of the rest is unknown. The sample table lists 150,000 to 200,000 clones, roughly 65% of them with a count of one. Clones ranked in the top ten supply 4% to 5.5% of the sample. Sequences were obtained from PBMCs. Source of these receptors: a woman aged 18-30 years in good health and CMV-seropositive.

This chain connects TRBV30 to TRBJ1-2; D call uncertain. The CDR3 sequence is 12 residues long. The germline V gene has CDR1 GTSNPN and CDR2 SVGIG (reference sequence). The V and J ends lost 2 bases and 9 bases respectively, with 13 bases between them. The CDR3 bases are TGTGCCTGGAGTCTATCGGGGAGGCGCTACACCTTC. It codes for CAWSLSGRRYTF. The full variable domain, rest sourced from reference TRBV30 and TRBJ1-2, is SQTIHQWPATLVQPVGSPLSLECTVEGTSNPNLYWYRQAAGRGLQLLFYSVGIGQISSEVPQNLSASRPQDRQFILSSKKLLLSDSGFYLCAWSLSGRRYTFGSGTRLTVV.

This clone was observed a few times. This sequence joins TRBV5-6 and TRBJ2-5; 7 nucleotides line up with TRBD1. V shed 0 bases and J 2 bases; nucleotides not matched to a gene: 7. Germline V gene lookup returns CDR1 SGHDT and CDR2 YYEEEE. The CDR3 extends over 16 amino acids. The CDR3: CASSLDTGDTQETQYF. For the CDR3, the DNA is TGTGCCAGCAGCTTGGATACAGGGGACACACAAGAGACCCAGTACTTC.

The J gene is TRBJ1-1, the V gene TRBV4-2, with D unresolved. Germline V CDR1 and CDR2: LGHNA, YNFKEQ. Deletions cut 0 bases from V and 3 bases from J, with 20 bases between. CDR3 length: 18 amino acids. CDR3 coding DNA: TGTGCCAGCAGCCAAGATTGCAACAGTTGTATGAAGGACACTGAAGCTTTCTTT. It translates to CASSQDCNSCMKDTEAFF.

J is TRBJ2-2 and V is TRBV27; no clear D. V was trimmed by 6 bases and J by 3 bases, leaving 8 bases between them. Germline loops: CDR1 MNHEY, CDR2 SMNVEV (reference sequence). This CDR3 region has 13 residues. The CDR3 spells CASRRHYTGELFF. In nucleotides, the CDR3 is TGTGCCAGCAGACGACACTACACCGGGGAGCTGTTTTTT.

The genes are TRBV5-1 and TRBJ2-3; 13 nucleotides align to TRBD2. V trimming: 2 bases; J trimming: 0 bases; junction bases outside the gene matches: 6. Per germline, CDR1 SGHRS and CDR2 YFSETQ. This CDR3 contains 18 residues. The CDR3 DNA sequence: TGCGCCAGCAGCTTCGGACTAGCGGGGGACCCTAGCACAGATACGCAGTATTTT. Residues: CASSFGLAGDPSTDTQYF. Full variable domain (rest looked up from reference TRBV5-1 and TRBJ2-3): KAGVTQTPRYLIKTRGQQVTLSCSPISGHRSVSWYQQTPGQGLQFLFEYFSETQRNKGNFPGRFSGRQFSNSRSEMNVSTLELGDSALYLCASSFGLAGDPSTDTQYFGPGTRLTVL.

About this clone itself: Sequence at one end of the junction differs from germline and may be a read error. CDR3 sequence (DNA): TGTGCTAGCAGCTACAGCGAAAGAAGAGGGACGCAGTATTTT. Its protein is CASSYSERRGTQYF. The chain links TRBV7-7 to TRBJ2-3; TRBD2 might be the D (5 bases). This CDR3 comprises 14 residues. CDR1 is SSHAT, CDR2 FNYEAQ, per germline (reference sequence).

This rearrangement joins TRBV28 to TRBJ2-7, with a weak D call TRBD2 (6 bases). With 2 bases removed from V and 4 bases from J, the gap between germline ends came to 15 bases. Looked up from germline, CDR1 is MDHEN and CDR2 is SYDVKM. CDR3 size: 15 residues. Here the CDR3 reads CASSLGGRRIYEQYF. As DNA, the CDR3 is TGTGCCAGCAGTTTAGGAGGGCGGAGGATTTACGAGCAGTACTTC.

CDR3 protein: CASSYEMNTEAFF. The CDR3 region has the DNA TGTGCCAGCAGTTATGAGATGAACACTGAAGCTTTCTTT. The chain recombines TRBV27 with TRBJ1-1; D call uncertain. The germline CDR1 and CDR2 sequences are MNHEY and SMNVEV (reference sequence). The CDR3 is made up of 13 amino acids. V lost 4 bases to trimming and J lost 0 bases, with 6 bases between them.

As to this clone: This sample also contains other DNA sequences that code for the same CDR3. The V and J genes are TRBV4-3 and TRBJ2-7; 10 bases agree with TRBD1. Germline trimming cut 4 bases from V and 2 bases from J; bases unmatched to any gene: 2. This CDR3 contains 14 residues. Germline assignment: CDR1 LGHNA and CDR2 YSLEER. The CDR3 DNA follows: TGCGCCAGCAGCCCCGGACAGGGGGCCTACGAGCAGTACTTC. Encoded protein: CASSPGQGAYEQYF.

V is TRBV4-1 and J is TRBJ1-5, with D perhaps matching TRBD1 (6 bases). The germline CDR1 and CDR2 sequences are MGHRA and YSYEKL. The CDR3 is made up of 16 amino acids. V shed 0 bases and J shed 5 bases, with 14 bases lying between them. CDR3 sequence (DNA): TGCGCCAGCAGCCAAGATTCATCCAGGGGCCATCAGCCCCAGCATTTT. Translated: CASSQDSSRGHQPQHF.

This CDR3 reads CASSLVAGGVGELFF. The DNA for the CDR3 is TGTGCCAGCAGTTTAGTAGCGGGAGGCGTCGGGGAGCTGTTTTTT. The gene calls are TRBV27 and TRBJ2-2; TRBD2 aligns across 10 bases. With 2 bases clipped from V and 7 bases from J, the junction kept 4 bases outside the gene matches. Germline lookup yields CDR1 MNHEY and CDR2 SMNVEV (reference sequence). The CDR3 has 15 residues.

This chain joins TRBV6-1 and TRBJ1-3; D call uncertain. This CDR3 has 16 amino acids. In germline, CDR1 is MNHNS, CDR2 SASEGT. Deletions cut 0 bases from V and 0 bases from J, with 9 bases between. CDR3 coding DNA: TGTGCCAGCAGTGAAGCGGTCAGAACCTCTGGAAACACCATATATTTT. Its translation: CASSEAVRTSGNTIYF.

This clone was seen a handful of times. The chain combines TRBV6-5 with TRBJ2-7, with TRBD1 identical over 9 bases. V shed 4 bases, J shed 6 bases, and the junction held 10 bases outside the gene matches. In germline, CDR1 is MNHEY, CDR2 SVGAGI. The CDR3 consists of 15 residues. CDR3 sequence (DNA): TGTGCCAGCAGTTCCAGGGGGACAGGGTCTGCCGAGCAGTACTTC. Its protein product is CASSSRGTGSAEQYF.

J is TRBJ2-5 and V is TRBV5-8; no firm D call. The CDR3 spans 13 residues. CDR1 and CDR2 from the germline V gene are SGHTS and YDEGEE. Trimming took off 0 bases at V and 3 bases at J, with 6 bases between the two ends. The CDR3 sequence is CASSLVIKETQYF. DNA for the CDR3: TGTGCCAGCAGCTTGGTTATAAAAGAGACCCAGTACTTC.

Turning to this clone: Germline and junction disagree at one end, which may indicate a read error. The chain links TRBV7-9 to TRBJ2-3; D unclear. The CDR3 has 13 amino acids. Germline V gene lookup returns CDR1 SEHNR and CDR2 FQNEAQ (reference sequence). In DNA form, the CDR3 reads TGTTCCAGCAGCACTCGAAGCACAGATACGCAGTATTTT. Its translation: CSSSTRSTDTQYF.